This note documents a single T cell receptor (beta chain) sequence. In its sample, this clone was seen once. No cognate antigen has been identified for it. No quality values exist for individual bases; no much larger clone is one base distant. The data originate from a study of cytomegalovirus exposure and HLA in healthy donors (dated by TCRdb to the late 2010s). The study in broad terms: According to an earlier analysis of around 600 of the donors, roughly 180 million T cells yielded 100 million or so unique TCR beta sequences and about 300 Gb of sequence data. An early release covering roughly 580 HLA-typed donors comprised about 290 gigabases of sequencing data and 65 million to 100 million unique TCR sequences. Of the roughly 410 genotyped donors, roughly 80% were placed in the genetic ancestry cluster associated with self-reported Caucasian donors. The study was designed to test whether signatures of past pathogen exposure could be identified by cataloging public T cell receptors. Using immunosequencing, the study profiled T cell repertoires from fewer than 850 subjects and related those repertoires to cytomegalovirus serostatus. A separate validation cohort of roughly 110 different subjects was used in addition to the roughly 670-subject first cohort. High-throughput TCR immunosequencing, statistical association of individual TCRs with disease status, and machine learning were combined to predict cytomegalovirus infection status. To study patterns of TCR occurrence, a later analysis re-analyzed previously published TCR beta repertoires from several hundred donors and added high-resolution HLA genotyping. Rather than drawing on any new phenotypic data, the later analysis identified candidate immune exposures from TCR beta sequences and the way those sequences occurred across donors. To decide whether each TCR beta V gene segment behaved as functional or pseudogenic, an earlier analysis of fewer than 750 of the donors relied on high-throughput TCR beta sequencing. Donor age, sex, ethnicity and CMV serostatus were compiled together with the repertoire data. Genome-wide SNP genotypes for about three fifths of the roughly 670 donors were used in a later genetic analysis, which treated that subset as a discovery cohort. All discovery cohort repertoires had been generated using a single sequencing platform. HLA typing covered class I and class II loci at four-digit resolution. The number of donors typed differed by locus, with roughly 620-640 for A, B, C, DRB1 and DQB1, 522 for DQA1, some 570 for DPA1, and some 440 for DPB1. Several DR-DQ haplotypes were handled as single units for association and clustering, since linkage in the cohort was strong. Among about 400 genotyped donors of the cohort, an average of approximately 220,000 unique TCR beta nucleotide sequences was sequenced per donor, of which about 19% were non-productive. The research as a whole found: Seventeen rarely observed V segments, including chromosome 9 orphons, were excluded from the earlier analysis of about 610 of the donors because counts were too low. In a later analysis, several top co-occurrence clusters were reported to appear linked to parvovirus B19, influenza, CMV and Epstein-Barr virus. In both the original and validation cohorts, the classifier was reported to diagnose cytomegalovirus status with high specificity and sensitivity. Some IMGT-functional V segments, including TRBV6-2 and TRBV6-3, could not be distinguished by the 87-base-pair reads and were therefore excluded. In the study, approximately 160 TCR beta chains were listed as associated with cytomegalovirus. Correlated functional status among segregating V segments might be attributable to linkage disequilibrium, but an unknown experimental factor could not be ruled out. The only immune exposure information available for the cohort was CMV serostatus. Roughly uniform sequencing depth across donors was assumed in presence/absence analyses, although this assumption may not hold. A later genetic analysis reported fewer N-insertions in productive TCRs among donors in an Asian-associated ancestry cluster than the roughly 700-donor mean. Strong co-occurrence of HLA alleles, especially DR and DQ, made assigning TCR associations to individual alleles difficult. A later analysis found that TCR association rates varied across HLA loci, with DRB1 alleles showing the most associated TCRs and HLA-C alleles the fewest. According to a later analysis, most CMV-associated TCR beta chains appeared to be HLA-restricted, and the HLA associations seemed to be driven largely by CMV exposure. Because HLA typing was missing for some donors at each locus, association tests included only the typed subset. In an earlier analysis of approximately 590 of the donors, most TCR beta V segments appeared in productive rearrangements about 87% or about 30% of the time, broadly matching IMGT annotations. It was suggested by the authors that the approach could potentially be generalized to other disease states and immunological phenotypes. A cluster of highly shared sequence variants was judged likely to be a technical artifact of the sequencing pipeline. V-gene and J-gene trimming of TCR beta chains was associated with a missense DCLRE1C variant in a later genetic analysis, and the association was replicated in an independent cohort. At a false discovery rate of 0.05, a later analysis linked fewer than 20,000 TCR beta sequences to specific HLA alleles. A later analysis found that HLA-associated TCR beta chains were more clonally expanded and had lower generation probabilities than equally common non-associated chains. The cohort was sequenced for TCR beta chains only, and without alpha or paired-chain data the features that could be detected were limited. In vitro tests confirmed that a few of the cytomegalovirus-associated TCR beta chains recognize cytomegalovirus antigens. A further reported finding was that TCR beta sequences accurately predicted the HLA-A and HLA-B alleles for most subjects in the first cohort. While some public TCRs were present in many individuals, most TCR sequences turned up only very rarely across donors.

The cohort consisted of hundreds of healthy bone marrow donors. At the time of sampling, every cohort member was nominally healthy, though immune exposures that went unrecorded were likely present. The donor tested CMV seronegative, placing the donor among the 350 or so seronegative members of the cohort. A peripheral blood sample was provided by each donor, and peripheral blood mononuclear cells were used for TCR beta sequencing. The Qiagen DNeasy Blood Extraction Kit was used to extract genomic DNA from the blood cell samples. The germline V gene supplies CDR1 SGHTA and CDR2 FQGTGA. The CDR3 runs 15 residues from the cysteine to the phenylalanine. Left in the record is the CDR3 DNA by itself, 45 bases read in frame from the first base. V loses 0 bases, J loses 4 bases, and the germline ends lie 11 bases apart. Libraries were built with the immunoSEQ multiplex PCR assay. The multiplex PCR relied on a mix of 60 forward primers for TCR Vbeta segments and 13 reverse primers for TCR Jbeta segments. Amplification of the CDR3 region of rearranged TCR beta genes was performed with a multiplex PCR assay on genomic DNA. On the Illumina HiSeq System, the amplified TCR beta libraries were sequenced as 87-base-pair reads. The paper's data handling went like this. Across the 500 to 850 repertoires, a later analysis counted approximately 83 million unique TCR beta chains, roughly 11 million of which were shared by at least two donors. A nearest-neighbor algorithm error-corrected the raw reads and collapsed the reads into unique sequences, merging closely related sequences to remove PCR and sequencing errors. CDR3 sequences were aligned to IMGT reference sequences to assign V, D and J gene segments. For a sequence to be retained, a match of at least six nucleotides was required to both a V gene segment and a J gene segment. A rearrangement was called productive if the CDR3 had no stop codons and remained in frame with V and J, and every other rearrangement was called non-productive. Following IMGT convention, CDR3 was defined as the stretch from the second conserved V-encoded cysteine up to the conserved J-encoded phenylalanine. Sequences without an unambiguous match to a single V gene segment were excluded from the earlier analysis of 450 to 750 of the donors. An earlier analysis of fewer than 650 of the donors classified V segments as functional when productive rearrangements were above 56.7% and as segregating when the standard deviation between donors was above 5%. A statistical classification framework was built for diagnosing cytomegalovirus status from the catalog of TCR beta chain sequences. V and J gene assignment, in a later analysis, came from comparing TCR nucleotide sequences with IMGT/GENE-DB human TR gene sequences. The TCRdist pipeline was used in a later analysis to assign CDR3 sequences and most-parsimonious VDJ recombination scenarios. In a later analysis, each TCR beta chain was defined by its CDR3 amino acid sequence together with its V-gene family, and reads lacking a unique V-gene family were excluded. In a later analysis, 450 to 600 highly shared, low-generation-probability nucleotide sequences were removed to address suspected cross-contamination and a sequencing artifact. In a later analysis, a clonal expansion index for each public chain was calculated from normalized within-repertoire ranks of inferred template counts. In a later analysis, generation probabilities were computed with a VDJ recombination model fitted to out-of-frame rearrangements, and the resulting probabilities were checked against IGoR. In a later analysis, hypergeometric tests were used to score TCR-TCR, TCR-HLA and TCR-CMV co-occurrence, with a repertoire-size bias correction applied to TCR pairs. In a later analysis, false discovery rates were estimated by permuting HLA or CMV assignments 20 times. In a later analysis, co-occurring TCRs were grouped using DBSCAN, with TCRdist sequence similarity added in when clustering inside HLA-allele-positive subsets. Co-occurrence clustering excluded repertoires with fewer than 30,000 or more than 120,000 public chains, plus five with anomalous nucleotide sharing. In TCRdb, the immuneACCESS table is reduced to in-frame sequences with V and J assigned. These tables do not hold every clone; where another copy was compared, an unresolved V gene accounts for under half, and the others remain unexplained. The V and J calls and clone size come from that table; D and trimming were worked out from the DNA. The sample records approximately 180,000 clones, 81% of which are singletons. The ten most abundant clones make up around 2.4% of the sample.

Material: PBMCs. The chain was built from TRBV7-3 and TRBJ2-3, and TRBD1 may be the D gene, going by 6 matching bases. This receptor was taken from a woman in her thirties in good health and CMV-seronegative. The CDR3 here reads CASSLTATGSDTQYF. The sequenced DNA: TGTGCCAGCAGCTTAACGGCAACAGGGTCAGATACGCAGTATTTT.